A single sample gave rise to the 2 T cell receptor beta chains below, sequenced in a study of T cell responses to AZD1222 COVID-19 vaccine (dated by TCRdb to 2020 to 2023). Libraries were prepared through the immunoSEQ multiplex PCR assay. This is the immuneACCESS table as TCRdb keeps it, with only in-frame sequences that have V and J called. A part of the clones is gone; compared with another copy, unresolved V genes explain less than half, and the rest is unexplained. The sample records 120,000 or so clones, around 89% of which are singletons. Of the sample, roughly 7.1% falls within the top ten clones. What the time point label conveys for this sample: about 28 days (+/-7) after the second vaccine dose. Sample: peripheral blood, taken 28 days after the second AZD1222 dose. Receptors were obtained from an adult who received the AZD1222 COVID-19 vaccine.

This chain connects TRBV15 to TRBJ2-7; D unclear. Trimming cost V 0 bases and J 2 bases, with 11 bases left between them. The CDR3 consists of 15 residues. Germline assignment: CDR1 LNHNV and CDR2 YYDKDF (reference sequence). The CDR3 nucleotides are TGTGCCACCAGCAGAGACCAAGGTGCTGCCTACGAGCAGTACTTC. This translates into CATSRDQGAAYEQYF.

The rearrangement uses TRBV6-1 and TRBJ1-1; tentative D call: TRBD1 (6 bases). Germline CDR1 MNHNS, CDR2 SASEGT. Trimming took off 3 bases at V and 1 base at J, with 15 bases between the two ends. The length of the CDR3 is 16 residues. As DNA, the CDR3 is TGTGCCAGCAGTGAGGGGGGCTTCTATCAGAACACTGAAGCTTTCTTT. Amino acids: CASSEGGFYQNTEAFF.